There are many counts of the clone carrying this T cell receptor beta chain. J gave up 7 bases and V 4 bases, and 10 bases lay outside the gene matches. The CDR3 extends over 15 amino acids. Germline CDR1 reads DFQATT; CDR2 reads SNEGSKA (reference sequence). Via MiXCR, TCRdb re-called the RT-PCR reads, giving one row per CDR3 protein. Of roughly 250,000 distinct CDR3 sequences detected, around 14% appear once; the ten largest clones hold around 10%. The sample originates from a study of patients and donors after allogeneic stem cell transplantation. The origin of this receptor is a human donor who was either an allogeneic HSCT recipient or a stem cell or donor lymphocyte infusion donor (not recorded which). It is not recorded whose cells these are; they may come from a transplant donor. The sequenced sample was blood, either unsorted or a sorted T cell fraction (not recorded which). The gene calls are TRBV20-1 and TRBJ1-6, with 7 positions matching TRBD1. The CDR3 reads CSATNRQGGNSPLHF. CDR3 in DNA: TGCAGTGCTACTAACAGACAGGGTGGAAATTCACCCCTCCACTTT.